This T cell receptor beta chain was obtained from a study of T-cell reconstitution after alpha-beta-depleted transplantation in children (dated by TCRdb to 2016 to 2017). In the study overall: Using TCR repertoire profiling, the study followed T-cell immune reconstitution in a quantitative way in children after TCRalphabeta/CD19-depleted allogeneic hematopoietic cell transplantation.

The receptor library was made with PCR. The sequencing machine was an Illumina HiSeq 2500. To normalize quantification of the TCRbeta repertoire, the TCR libraries were built with molecular barcoding that relied on unique molecular identifiers. Clones were called with MiXCR by TCRdb after fastp trimmed the public reads at Q25, and only in-frame beta chains were retained. Each entry is one CDR3 protein sequence, shown with its most common DNA and genes. The sample data list hundreds of thousands of distinct CDR3 sequences, and about 10% of these were observed just once. Roughly 3.9% of the sample is in the top ten clones. From a lookup of the germline V gene (reference sequence), CDR1 and CDR2 are DFQATT and SNEGSKA. Trimming at the junction amounts to 6 bases on V and 13 bases on J, and the germline ends lie 13 bases apart. The CDR3 contains 10 residues, cysteine and phenylalanine counted. Only the CDR3 part of the read is kept: 30 bases, read in frame from the first base.

This clonotype occurred many times. Its antigen remains undetermined. No clone much larger than this one lies a single base away; base qualities are absent. The material was PBMCs from the stem cell graft donor, obtained from the stem cell graft. This chain is built from TRBV20-1 and TRBJ2-1; the D region possibly corresponds to TRBD1 (5 bases align). The receptor was isolated from a human donor who donated a stem cell graft to a child with acute myeloid leukemia. The CDR3 amino acid sequence is: CSAGVPLQFF. DNA sequence: TGCAGTGCAGGGGTCCCCCTTCAGTTCTTC.